This TCR beta chain came from a study of shared clonotypes between healthy human individuals. The naive CD8 subset, CD45RO-negative cells positively selected for CCR7, excluded terminally differentiated effector memory CD45RA+ cells. The CDR3 totals 13 residues. Germline-derived CDR1 and CDR2 are LGHNA and YNFKEQ. V was clipped by 1 base and J by 5 bases, with 9 bases between them. This clone was seen a single time. Researchers divided each subset's genomic DNA evenly across several immunoSEQ plates. Replicate PCRs from sorted subsets contained around 200 ng DNA, which is roughly 30,000 T cell genomes. The protocol was immunoSEQ multiplex PCR, while the TCRdb copy is restricted to in-frame clones and leaves out a portion. The data contain approximately 2,200,000 clones, about 93% of them seen just once; the ten biggest clones take up 1.5% to 2%.

The J gene is TRBJ2-7, the V gene TRBV4-2, with D perhaps TRBD1 or TRBD2 (6 bases each). The clonotype comes from a man in his late teens or twenties in good health. Some clones in this sample may be carry-over from other donors' samples. The sample was naive CD8+ T cells from PBMCs. The CDR3 bases are TGTGCCAGCAGCCAAGCAGGGGAGGACGAGCAGTACTTC. It codes for CASSQAGEDEQYF.